The 30 T cell receptor beta chains below come from one sample, sequenced in a study of Ad26.COV2.S vaccination and SARS-CoV-2 variants. Documented treatment: roughly 20 received Ad26.COV2.S at low or high dose, single or two shots; about 5 received placebo; per-sample allocation not given. Material that was analyzed had been drawn on day 63 after the first vaccine or placebo injection. Data came from immunoSEQ multiplex PCR; TCRdb stores just in-frame clones and leaves some out. The table records more than 250,000 clones, approximately 87% of them present only once. The sample consisted of peripheral blood, taken in a trial of Ad26.COV2.S vaccine versus placebo. All receptors derive from a person between 18 and 65 years old who received the Ad26.COV2.S COVID-19 vaccine or a placebo.

The chain recombines TRBV7-2 with TRBJ2-7; 10 nucleotides agree with TRBD1. After removal of 4 bases from V and 0 bases from J, the junction contained 0 bases not matched to a gene. CDR3 length: 14 amino acids. The germline gives CDR1 SGHTA, CDR2 FQGNSA. CDR3 in amino acids: CASSWTGGSYEQYF. The CDR3 nucleotides read TGTGCCAGCAGCTGGACAGGGGGCTCCTACGAGCAGTACTTC.

V gene TRBV19 combines with J gene TRBJ1-5; 11 bases are a match to TRBD1. Germline V gene data show CDR1 as LNHDA and CDR2 as SQIVND (reference sequence). V lost 7 bases and J lost 7; bases outside the gene matches: 15. The CDR3 is 17 amino acids. The CDR3 DNA is TGTGCCAGTACCCCTCGGACAGGGGGCTCGACTTGGCAGCCCCAGCATTTT. Translating it yields CASTPRTGGSTWQPQHF.

This clone came up once. The chain has TRBV4-3 and TRBJ1-4, with D possibly TRBD1 on 5 matching bases. Between the trimmed V and J ends, which lost 8 bases and 5 bases, there was a span of 6 bases. Germline values: CDR1 LGHNA, CDR2 YSLEER. CDR3 length equals 11 residues. CDR3 sequence (DNA): TGCGCCAGCGGGGGGAATGAAAAACTGTTTTTT. Translating it yields CASGGNEKLFF.

This CDR3 is CASSRAGTSGYEQYF. In nucleotides, the CDR3 is TGTGCCAGCAGCCGGGCCGGGACTAGCGGCTACGAGCAGTACTTC. V usage is TRBV6-5 and J usage is TRBJ2-7, with 11 bases identical to TRBD2. CDR1 and CDR2 (germline): MNHEY, SVGAGI. The CDR3 length is 15 residues. The ends lost 6 bases at V and 3 bases at J; junction bases unmatched: 7.

The chain combines TRBV10-3 with TRBJ2-7; D is ambiguous. With 3 bases removed from V and 1 base from J, the gap between germline ends came to 7 bases. The CDR3 length is 13 residues. CDR1 ENHRY and CDR2 SYGVKD come from the germline V gene. This CDR3 reads CAISDGLSYEQYF. CDR3 in DNA: TGTGCCATCAGTGATGGGCTTTCCTACGAGCAGTACTTC.

The chain is built from TRBV6-5 and TRBJ2-1; TRBD2 aligns across 11 bases. Germline CDR1 and CDR2: MNHEY and SVGAGI. After removal of 8 bases from V and 6 bases from J, the junction contained 6 bases not matched to a gene. This CDR3 region has 14 residues. CDR3 amino acids: CASYSGRASNEQFF. The CDR3 DNA is TGTGCCAGCTATAGCGGGAGGGCCTCCAATGAGCAGTTCTTC.

This chain links TRBV7-9 with TRBJ2-5, with 7 bases fitting TRBD1. The J segment lost 2 bases and the V segment lost 4 bases, leaving 10 bases of the junction unmatched. Germline-derived CDR1 and CDR2 are SEHNR and FQNEAQ (reference sequence). The CDR3 runs to 16 residues. CDR3 in amino acids: CASSSLLRGQQETQYF. CDR3 in DNA: TGTGCCAGCAGCTCCCTGCTCCGGGGACAGCAAGAGACCCAGTACTTC.

The V gene is TRBV3-1 (or the pseudogene TRBV3-2), the J gene TRBJ1-2; TRBD1 might be the D (5 bases). The ends were cut back, 5 bases at V and 0 bases at J, with 13 bases in the middle. The CDR3 sequence is 15 residues long. The germline gives CDR1 LGHDT, CDR2 YNNKEL (reference sequence). The DNA of the CDR3 is TGTGCCAGCAGCGTACGGGGACGGTCTAACTATGGCTACACCTTC. Its protein product is CASSVRGRSNYGYTF.

The CDR3 DNA reads TGTGCCAGCAGCTCAGGGGGAGGGGAGGATCAGCCCCAGCATTTT. Translating gives CASSSGGGEDQPQHF. The V gene is TRBV7-9, the J gene TRBJ1-5, with 7 positions matching TRBD1. The germline V gene encodes CDR1 SEHNR and CDR2 FQNEAQ (reference sequence). J was trimmed by 5 bases and V by 4 bases; bases with no gene match: 8. The CDR3 is 15 amino acids.

V usage is TRBV18 and J usage is TRBJ1-4; no clear D gene. The germline gives CDR1 KGHSH, CDR2 LQKENI. Trimming stripped 5 bases from V and 0 bases from J, with 16 bases between. There are 17 residues in the CDR3. CDR3 DNA: TGTGCCAGCTCATCTTCCCGGGCCCCGGCAACTAATGAAAAACTGTTTTTT. Translation: CASSSSRAPATNEKLFF.

This chain connects TRBV2 to TRBJ1-3; the D is unclear. From germline, CDR1 is SNHLY and CDR2 FYNNEI. Trimming took 1 base from V and 3 from J, leaving 10 bases between them. The CDR3 is 15 residues long. For the CDR3, the DNA is TGTGCCAGCAGTGAAGGCCTCCGGCATGGAAACACCATATATTTT. Protein: CASSEGLRHGNTIYF. Supplemented by reference TRBV2 and TRBJ1-3, the full variable domain reads EPEVTQTPSHQVTQMGQEVILRCVPISNHLYFYWYRQILGQKVEFLVSFYNNEISEKSEIFDDQFSVERPDGSNFTLKIRSTKLEDSAMYFCASSEGLRHGNTIYFGEGSWLTVV.

V gene TRBV12-3 or TRBV12-4 combines with J gene TRBJ1-1, with D possibly matching TRBD1 (5 bases). The CDR3 covers 13 residues. Trimming stripped 3 bases from V and 4 bases from J, with 9 bases between. CDR3 amino acids: CASSFAGTTEAFF. The CDR3 DNA sequence: TGTGCCAGCAGTTTTGCAGGGACCACTGAAGCTTTCTTT.

The chain carries TRBV11-2 and TRBJ2-7; D assignment may be TRBD1 or TRBD2 (5 bases each). The V and J ends lost 1 base and 2 bases respectively, with 15 bases between them. CDR1 is SGHAT, CDR2 FQNNGV, per germline. There are 16 residues in the CDR3. The CDR3 reads CASSLAPGDQPYEQYF. CDR3 DNA: TGTGCCAGCAGCTTAGCCCCCGGGGACCAGCCCTACGAGCAGTACTTC.

This clone was picked up one time. This sequence joins TRBV4-1 and TRBJ1-1; D unresolved. Germline CDR1 reads MGHRA; CDR2 reads YSYEKL. The germline V and J ends were trimmed by 0 bases and 0 bases, with 8 bases remaining between them. There are 15 residues in the CDR3. CDR3 coding DNA: TGCGCCAGCAGCCAAGAAGGTGGTTTGAACACTGAAGCTTTCTTT. This sequence encodes CASSQEGGLNTEAFF.

The chain recombines TRBV10-1 with TRBJ2-2, with 7 bases aligning to TRBD2. Germline CDR1 is WNHNN and CDR2 is SYGVQD (reference sequence). The J segment lost 2 bases and the V segment lost 0 bases, leaving 9 bases of the junction unmatched. The CDR3 has 18 residues. Here the CDR3 reads CASSESTAGSSNTGELFF. CDR3 in DNA: TGCGCCAGCAGTGAGTCGACAGCGGGATCCTCTAACACCGGGGAGCTGTTTTTT.

V gene TRBV27 combines with J gene TRBJ2-1; 15 bases align to TRBD2. Looked up from germline, CDR1 is MNHEY and CDR2 is SMNVEV (reference sequence). The length of the CDR3 is 15 residues. J lost 8 bases, V lost 5 bases, and 4 bases had no gene match. The CDR3 region is CASSPGLAGGYEQFF. As DNA, the CDR3 is TGTGCCAGCAGTCCCGGACTAGCGGGGGGGTATGAGCAGTTCTTC.

In this sample, this clone turned up a few times. V gene TRBV30 combines with J gene TRBJ1-6; 8 bases line up with TRBD1. The length of the CDR3 is 14 residues. V was pared by 2 bases and J by 9 bases, with 6 bases of the junction left unmatched. Germline-derived CDR1 and CDR2 are GTSNPN and SVGIG (reference sequence). The chain's CDR3 is CAWSSRTGSSPLHF. CDR3 in DNA: TGTGCCTGGAGTTCTCGGACAGGGAGTTCACCCCTCCACTTT.

Of note for this clone: A much larger clonotype is one base distant, so this may be a read error. The chain recombines TRBV3-1 (or the pseudogene TRBV3-2) with TRBJ1-4; the D is unclear. The CDR3 totals 12 residues. Germline lookup yields CDR1 LGHDT and CDR2 YNNKEL (reference sequence). Trimming took 3 bases from V and 6 from J, leaving 5 bases between them. CDR3 nucleotides: TGTGCCAGCAGCCAGAGTCATGAAAAACTGTTTTTT. Its protein is CASSQSHEKLFF.

The rearrangement uses TRBV6-4 and TRBJ1-3; D gene unclear. Trimming stripped 3 bases from V and 4 bases from J, with 7 bases between. The germline V gene encodes CDR1 MRHNA and CDR2 SNTAGT. The CDR3 covers 13 residues. The CDR3 DNA reads TGTGCCAGCAGTGAGCAGGCGGGAAACACCATATATTTT. This gives the protein CASSEQAGNTIYF.

The gene calls are TRBV7-9 and TRBJ1-4, with D unclear. The V end was cut by 7 bases, the J end by 9 bases, with 12 bases between. The germline V gene encodes CDR1 SEHNR and CDR2 FQNEAQ (reference sequence). The CDR3 sequence is 12 residues long. CDR3 residues: CASKGTDQKLFF. The DNA of the CDR3 is TGTGCCAGCAAGGGTACGGATCAAAAACTGTTTTTT. Full variable domain (remainder filled in from reference TRBV7-9 and TRBJ1-4): DTGVSQNPRHKITKRGQNVTFRCDPISEHNRLYWYRQTLGQGPEFLTYFQNEAQLEKSRLLSDRFSAERPKGSFSTLEIQRTEQGDSAMYLCASKGTDQKLFFGSGTQLSVL.

This chain links TRBV7-2 with TRBJ2-5; D might be TRBD2 (6 bases). This CDR3 spans 14 amino acids. CDR1 is SGHTA and CDR2 is FQGNSA in the germline V gene. With 5 bases removed from V and 1 base from J, the gap between germline ends came to 11 bases. DNA for the CDR3: TGTGCCAGCAGCGGGTCGGGACTCCAAGAGACCCAGTACTTC. It yields the protein CASSGSGLQETQYF.

The chain recombines TRBV18 with TRBJ2-5, with 7 bases aligning to TRBD2. The ends lost 4 bases at V and 1 base at J; junction bases unmatched: 9. Germline values: CDR1 KGHSH, CDR2 LQKENI. The CDR3 length is 16 residues. CDR3 DNA: TGTGCCAGCTCACTACAGCCGGGGGGTGGCCAAGAGACCCAGTACTTC. This translates into CASSLQPGGGQETQYF.

The chain couples TRBV4-1 to TRBJ2-7, with D perhaps matching TRBD1 or TRBD2 (5 bases each). Germline V CDR1 and CDR2: MGHRA, YSYEKL. This CDR3 region has 15 residues. Deletions cut 2 bases from V and 0 bases from J, with 11 bases between. DNA of the CDR3: TGCGCCAGCAGCCAATGGGGGTCACCCTCCTACGAGCAGTACTTC. Amino acids: CASSQWGSPSYEQYF.

The rearrangement links TRBV4-2 to TRBJ1-6; TRBD1 matches 10 bases. V was pared by 0 bases and J by 10 bases, with 6 bases of the junction left unmatched. Germline CDR1 is LGHNA and CDR2 is YNFKEQ. This CDR3 is 16 amino acids long. The CDR3 loop reads CASSQDSGTGASPLHF. For the CDR3, the DNA is TGTGCCAGCAGCCAAGACAGCGGGACAGGGGCATCACCCCTCCACTTT.

This sequence joins TRBV6-1 and TRBJ1-4; D may be TRBD1 (5 bases). The CDR3 has 14 amino acids. The germline V and J ends were trimmed by 2 bases and 7 bases, with 11 bases remaining between them. CDR1 MNHNS and CDR2 SASEGT come from the germline V gene. As DNA, the CDR3 is TGTGCCAGCAGTGAAAGGGGTAGGAGTGAAAAACTGTTTTTT. Its translation is CASSERGRSEKLFF.

The genes are TRBV2 and TRBJ2-5; weak D call: TRBD2 (6 bases). The CDR3 has 15 residues. V lost 6 bases, J lost 2 bases, and 16 bases lay in between. CDR1 and CDR2 from the germline V gene are SNHLY and FYNNEI. The CDR3, as DNA: TGTGCCAGCAGAGTACCCACCGGGACTCAAGAGACCCAGTACTTC. Amino acid sequence: CASRVPTGTQETQYF.

The chain is built from TRBV7-2 and TRBJ1-2; D may be TRBD1 (5 bases). Germline V gives CDR1 SGHTA, CDR2 FQGNSA. The V and J ends lost 0 bases and 5 bases respectively, with 10 bases between them. The CDR3 has 14 amino acids. As DNA, the CDR3 is TGTGCCAGCAGCTTAGCGCAGGGTTTTTATGGCTACACCTTC. Protein product: CASSLAQGFYGYTF.

This clone was detected only a few times. The CDR3 loop is CASRENDQPQHF. In nucleotides, the CDR3 is TGTGCCAGCAGGGAGAACGATCAGCCCCAGCATTTT. V gene TRBV12-3 or TRBV12-4 combines with J gene TRBJ1-5; D gene uncertain. The CDR3 is 12 amino acids. The germline V and J ends were trimmed by 6 bases and 5 bases, with 8 bases remaining between them.

V is TRBV7-2 and J is TRBJ1-5; no clear D gene. CDR1 is SGHTA, CDR2 FQGNSA, per germline. Trimming stripped 7 bases from V and 0 bases from J, with 13 bases between. This CDR3 has 15 amino acids. For the CDR3, the DNA is TGTGCCAGCAACTCTATGTCTAGTAGCAATCAGCCCCAGCATTTT. Translation gives CASNSMSSSNQPQHF. The full variable domain, its missing parts supplied by reference TRBV7-2 and TRBJ1-5, is GAGVSQSPSNKVTEKGKDVELRCDPISGHTALYWYRQSLGQGLEFLIYFQGNSAPDKSGLPSDRFSAERTGGSVSTLTIQRTQQEDSAVYLCASNSMSSSNQPQHFGDGTRLSIL.

The chain couples TRBV19 to TRBJ1-1; D gene uncertain. The CDR3 contains 14 residues. Germline values: CDR1 LNHDA, CDR2 SQIVND (reference sequence). The ends were cut back, 7 bases at V and 0 bases at J, with 12 bases in the middle. The CDR3 loop reads CASNDWSMNTEAFF. CDR3 DNA sequence: TGTGCCAGTAATGATTGGAGCATGAACACTGAAGCTTTCTTT.